What follows describes a single T cell receptor beta chain. What it recognizes is unknown. Germline CDR1 is MNHEY and CDR2 is SVGAGI. Trimming took 0 bases from V and 4 from J, leaving 11 bases between them. CDR3 size: 15 residues. Single viable CD3+CD4+CD8-CD45RO+ cells were sorted as the memory CD4+ T cells. The data were obtained in a study of memory CD4+ T cells and cytomegalovirus serostatus. Here immunoSEQ multiplex PCR was the method, and the copy in TCRdb shows in-frame clones only, minus some. The sample has about 50,000 clones, roughly four fifths seen once. Study outcomes and limitations: The CMV-associated TCR signature appears largely within the CD4+ memory repertoire.

The sample comprised memory CD4+ T cells from blood. The chain joins TRBV6-5 to TRBJ2-3, with TRBD2 as a possible D gene (5 bases). The source is an adult in good health and CMV-seronegative. CDR3 residues: CASSYSDEGSDTQYF. In DNA form, the CDR3 reads TGTGCCAGCAGTTACTCGGACGAGGGTTCAGATACGCAGTATTTT.